The 26 T cell receptor beta chains below come from one sample, sequenced in a study of T cells after posttransplantation cyclophosphamide (dated by TCRdb to about 2016). The receptor library was made with the immunoSEQ multiplex PCR assay. The table comes from immuneACCESS by way of TCRdb, which keeps in-frame sequences with V and J called. Part of the clones is missing from these tables; in studies checked, under half for an unresolved V gene and the rest for unknown reasons. The sample counts approximately 35,000 clones, each observed more than once. Of the sample, around 5% falls within the top ten clones. The sequenced sample was PBMCs. The receptor source for this set is a woman in her 30s in good health and a related stem cell transplant donor.

This clone was seen many times. CDR3 sequence reads: CASSLGRGAAEAFF. DNA of the CDR3: TGTGCCAGCAGCTTGGGCAGGGGTGCAGCTGAAGCTTTCTTT. The chain joins TRBV7-2 to TRBJ1-1, with D possibly matching TRBD1 (6 bases). The V and J ends lost 3 bases and 6 bases respectively, with 14 bases between them. CDR3 length: 14 residues. Per the germline V gene, CDR1 is SGHTA and CDR2 is FQGNSA.

This clone was counted between two and nine times. The chain recombines TRBV5-4 with TRBJ2-5; 8 nucleotides align to TRBD2. V lost 0 bases and J lost 5; bases outside the gene matches: 6. The germline V gene has CDR1 SGHNT and CDR2 YYREEE (reference sequence). The CDR3 length is 15 residues. The CDR3 sequence: CASSLAGSGAETQYF. The DNA of the CDR3 is TGTGCCAGCAGCTTGGCCGGTAGCGGGGCGGAGACCCAGTACTTC.

There are many counts of this clone. The chain is built from TRBV5-1 and TRBJ1-4; D remains ambiguous. V gave up 0 bases and J gave up 0 bases, with 15 bases separating them. Germline V gives CDR1 SGHRS, CDR2 YFSETQ. The CDR3 extends over 18 amino acids. The CDR3 loop reads CASSLDGVIKSTNEKLFF. CDR3 sequence (DNA): TGCGCCAGCAGCTTGGACGGGGTAATCAAGTCAACTAATGAAAAACTGTTTTTT.

This sequence joins TRBV29-1 and TRBJ1-6, with TRBD1 identical over 7 bases. V lost 7 bases and J lost 4; bases outside the gene matches: 10. The CDR3 length is 15 residues. Per germline, CDR1 SQVTM and CDR2 ANQGSEA. This chain's CDR3 is CSAQEGGQYNSPLHF. For the CDR3, the DNA is TGCAGCGCCCAGGAAGGGGGACAGTATAATTCACCCCTCCACTTT.

This clone was recorded at least ten times. The chain recombines TRBV7-2 with TRBJ1-5; TRBD1 might be the D (5 bases). Germline CDR1 is SGHTA and CDR2 is FQGNSA. The CDR3 consists of 16 residues. The V and J ends lost 5 bases and 2 bases respectively, with 16 bases between them. In DNA form, the CDR3 reads TGTGCCAGCAGCACGACCAGGGCTAGTGGCAATCAGCCCCAGCATTTT. This codes for CASSTTRASGNQPQHF.

This clone came up a few times. The rearrangement uses TRBV27 and TRBJ2-3; TRBD1 is a possible D gene (5 bases). Germline loops: CDR1 MNHEY, CDR2 SMNVEV (reference sequence). The CDR3 sequence is 13 residues long. The V end lost 6 bases, the J end lost 6 bases, and 13 bases lay between the germline ends. DNA for the CDR3: TGTGCCAGCAGGCCAGGGCCTTGGGATACGCAGTATTTT. Translating gives CASRPGPWDTQYF.

CDR3 DNA: TGTGCCAGCACCCCGGTGGCAGGGTCCAGGACCCAGTACTTC. This translates into CASTPVAGSRTQYF. J is TRBJ2-5 and V is TRBV12-3 or TRBV12-4; D is possibly TRBD1 (5 bases). The V end was cut by 7 bases, the J end by 7 bases, with 19 bases between. The CDR3 has 14 amino acids.

The CDR3 region is CASSPSYGAGADTQYF. As DNA, the CDR3 is TGTGCCAGTAGCCCTTCGTACGGGGCAGGGGCAGATACGCAGTATTTT. The V and J genes are TRBV19 and TRBJ2-3; weak D call: TRBD1 (6 bases). Germline CDR1 reads LNHDA; CDR2 reads SQIVND (reference sequence). The CDR3 totals 16 residues. With 6 bases removed from V and 4 bases from J, the gap between germline ends came to 20 bases.

This clone was recorded at least ten times. Sequence at one end of the junction differs from germline and may be a read error. The rearrangement joins TRBV18 to TRBJ1-6; possibly TRBD1 for D (6 bases). Germline V CDR1 and CDR2: KGHSH, LQKENI. CDR3 length: 15 amino acids. The CDR3 reads CASSPATGYSSPLHF. The DNA of the CDR3 is TGTGCCAGCTCACCGGCTACAGGGTATAGTTCACCCCTCCACTTT.

In this sample, this clone turned up a few times. V is TRBV6-1 and J is TRBJ2-5; TRBD1 agrees at 8 bases. The J segment lost 2 bases and the V segment lost 4 bases, leaving 3 bases of the junction unmatched. Germline lookup yields CDR1 MNHNS and CDR2 SASEGT. This CDR3 has 14 amino acids. CDR3 nucleotide sequence: TGTGCCAGCAGTGGAAACAGGGGGCAAGAGACCCAGTACTTC. It translates to CASSGNRGQETQYF.

This clone was counted many times. The germline gene is not matched at one end of the junction; a read error may be the cause. V is TRBV19 and J is TRBJ2-3; 10 nucleotides line up with TRBD2. This CDR3 is 16 amino acids long. The germline V gene has CDR1 LNHDA and CDR2 SQIVND (reference sequence). The CDR3 protein is CASSTERGGLTDAQYF. The CDR3 nucleotides read TGTGCCAGTAGTACGGAGCGGGGGGGCCTCACAGATGCGCAGTATTTT.

This clone has ten or more counts. The rearrangement uses TRBV7-7 and TRBJ2-7, with a weak D call TRBD2 (6 bases). V lost 3 bases to trimming and J lost 2 bases, with 11 bases between them. The V gene's germline CDR1 is SSHAT and CDR2 FNYEAQ (reference sequence). The CDR3 is 14 amino acids. CDR3 nucleotide sequence: TGTGCCAGCAGCTTGGGGACTGATACCTACGAGCAGTACTTC. Translation: CASSLGTDTYEQYF.

The chain links TRBV30 to TRBJ1-5, with D maybe TRBD1 (5 bases). The CDR3 is 13 amino acids. The ends were cut back, 1 base at V and 7 bases at J, with 11 bases in the middle. Germline V gene sequence: CDR1 GTSNPN, CDR2 SVGIG (reference sequence). In DNA, the CDR3 is TGTGCCTGGAGTGGGGGCCAGAACCAGCCCCAGCATTTT. Translating it yields CAWSGGQNQPQHF.

This clone occurred many times. The V gene is TRBV6-2 or TRBV6-3, the J gene TRBJ1-6; D not certain. V was shortened by 2 bases and J by 0 bases, with 14 bases between the two germline ends. Looked up from germline, CDR1 is MNHEY and CDR2 is SVGEGT. This CDR3 region has 18 residues. The DNA of the CDR3 is TGTGCCAGCAGTTACGTTTTGCGGGCGAGCTCCTATAATTCACCCCTCCACTTT. Translated: CASSYVLRASSYNSPLHF.

In its sample, this clone was seen many times. The genes are TRBV7-2 and TRBJ2-3, with D tentatively TRBD2 (6 bases). The CDR3 extends over 11 amino acids. Germline loops: CDR1 SGHTA, CDR2 FQGNSA. V was trimmed by 5 bases and J by 8 bases, leaving 8 bases between them. This chain's CDR3 is CASSPGGTQYF. The CDR3 nucleotides are TGTGCCAGCAGCCCCGGGGGTACGCAGTATTTT. Full variable domain (remainder filled in from reference TRBV7-2 and TRBJ2-3): GAGVSQSPSNKVTEKGKDVELRCDPISGHTALYWYRQSLGQGLEFLIYFQGNSAPDKSGLPSDRFSAERTGGSVSTLTIQRTQQEDSAVYLCASSPGGTQYFGPGTRLTVL.

This clone was seen many times. The chain combines TRBV4-3 with TRBJ1-4; 10 bases are shared with TRBD1. V shed 0 bases and J 9 bases; nucleotides not matched to a gene: 10. The CDR3 length is 17 residues. CDR1 is LGHNA, CDR2 YSLEER, per germline. The CDR3: CASSQDWEDRGWQKLFF. The CDR3 DNA is TGCGCCAGCAGCCAAGATTGGGAGGACAGGGGGTGGCAAAAACTGTTTTTT.

The sample holds a few counts of this clone. This chain connects TRBV11-2 to TRBJ2-2, with a tentative D call TRBD1 (8 bases). The CDR3 spans 17 residues. Per the germline V gene, CDR1 is SGHAT and CDR2 is FQNNGV. V lost 4 bases, J lost 6 bases, and 21 bases lay in between. CDR3 loop: CASSSGQGGRFSGELFF. Written as DNA, the CDR3 is TGTGCCAGCAGCTCAGGACAGGGAGGGAGATTCTCCGGGGAGCTGTTTTTT.

This clone was found many times. The chain recombines TRBV7-2 with TRBJ2-5; D gene ambiguous. There are 12 residues in the CDR3. Trimming stripped 1 base from V and 6 bases from J, with 6 bases between. Germline CDR1 reads SGHTA; CDR2 reads FQGNSA. In DNA form, the CDR3 reads TGTGCCAGCAGCTTAGAGGGTCAGACCCAGTACTTC. It encodes CASSLEGQTQYF.

This clone was seen many times. This rearrangement joins TRBV2 to TRBJ1-1; D may be TRBD1 (5 bases). The length of the CDR3 is 14 residues. The germline V gene encodes CDR1 SNHLY and CDR2 FYNNEI. The V end lost 5 bases, the J end lost 4 bases, and 14 bases lay between the germline ends. This CDR3 reads CASSFTREFTEAFF. The CDR3 DNA is TGTGCCAGCAGTTTCACCAGGGAGTTCACTGAAGCTTTCTTT.

This chain uses TRBV7-7 with TRBJ2-2, with D possibly matching TRBD2 (6 bases). The CDR3 is 14 residues long. Between the trimmed V and J ends, which lost 1 base and 3 bases, there was a span of 6 bases. The germline CDR1 and CDR2 sequences are SSHAT and FNYEAQ (reference sequence). The CDR3 region has the DNA TGTGCCAGCAGCTTAGGGGGGGACACCGGGGAGCTGTTTTTT. It yields the protein CASSLGGDTGELFF.

This clone showed up many times. This CDR3 is CASSSRDRALGEQYF. Written as DNA, the CDR3 is TGTGCCAGCAGCTCCCGGGACAGGGCCCTTGGGGAGCAGTACTTC. The V and J genes are TRBV7-8 and TRBJ2-7; 9 bases are shared with TRBD1. The CDR3 loop spans 15 amino acids. Germline trimming cut 4 bases from V and 7 bases from J; bases unmatched to any gene: 11. Germline CDR1 SGHVS, CDR2 FQNEAQ.

This chain connects TRBV24-1 to TRBJ1-5; D gene unclear. The CDR3 has 14 residues. Germline V lookup: CDR1 KGHDR, CDR2 SFDVKD. V lost 2 bases and J 5 bases, leaving 9 bases between the germline ends. Here the CDR3 reads CATSDYRADQPQHF. CDR3 DNA: TGTGCCACCAGTGATTACAGAGCCGATCAGCCCCAGCATTTT.

This clone appeared many times. This chain connects TRBV2 to TRBJ1-1, with D unclear. CDR3 length: 14 amino acids. The V gene's germline CDR1 is SNHLY and CDR2 FYNNEI. Trimming cost V 2 bases and J 0 bases, with 7 bases left between them. As DNA, the CDR3 is TGTGCCAGCAGTGAACCGGGGATGAACACTGAAGCTTTCTTT. It encodes CASSEPGMNTEAFF.

This clone was recorded at least ten times. The chain carries TRBV2 and TRBJ2-7; D possibly corresponds to TRBD2 (6 bases). The CDR3 sequence is 12 residues long. Looked up from germline, CDR1 is SNHLY and CDR2 is FYNNEI. The V gene lost 7 bases and the J gene lost 5 bases, with 12 bases spanning the gap. The CDR3 spells CASTPEGHEQYF. CDR3 DNA: TGTGCCAGCACTCCGGAGGGGCACGAGCAGTACTTC.

This clone was recorded at least ten times. V and J are TRBV4-2 and TRBJ2-6, with TRBD1 matching 9 bases. The germline V gene encodes CDR1 LGHNA and CDR2 YNFKEQ. The junction had 3 bases not matched to a gene; V was cut back by 3 bases and J by 0 bases. The CDR3 has 17 amino acids. The CDR3 loop is CASSHGTGSSGANVLTF. CDR3 coding DNA: TGTGCCAGCAGCCATGGGACAGGGAGCTCTGGGGCCAACGTCCTGACTTTC.

This clone has a count of ten or more. Other nucleotide sequences from this sample produce the same CDR3. This chain joins TRBV6-2 or TRBV6-3 and TRBJ1-1, with a weak D call TRBD1 (6 bases). CDR1 and CDR2 from the germline V gene are MNHEY and SVGEGT. The CDR3 totals 15 residues. V lost 7 bases and J lost 1, with 16 bases in between. CDR3 sequence: CASNKQGGGNTEAFF. CDR3 coding DNA: TGTGCCAGCAATAAACAGGGAGGTGGGAACACTGAAGCTTTCTTT.